This T cell receptor beta chain derives from a study of blood T cell repertoires in COVID-19. Study-level background: PBMCs, B-cell-depleted T cells, or T cells were the source of the cDNA or gDNA that made up the material.

Methods used by the authors: Nucleated cell counts were estimated from reference gene primer amplification. Here immunoSEQ multiplex PCR was the method, and the copy in TCRdb shows in-frame clones only, minus some. The D gene and trimming were derived from the DNA, and the V and J assignments and clone size from that table. The sample shows more than 300,000 clones, just under 90% of them seen only once. Seattle's enrolled individuals joined amid active infection and were then monitored longitudinally. The sequence was collected from a woman aged 25 to 45 with COVID-19, enrolled during active disease. The source material was peripheral blood.

CDR3 nucleotides: TGCGCCAGCAGCCGGGGAGGGGTTAGCATCTCTGGAAACACCATATATTTT. Protein product: CASSRGGVSISGNTIYF. The genes are TRBV5-1 and TRBJ1-3; D possibly corresponds to TRBD1 (5 bases). Looked up from germline, CDR1 is SGHRS and CDR2 is YFSETQ. This CDR3 is built from 17 residues. V was clipped by 4 bases and J by 0 bases, with 17 bases between them.